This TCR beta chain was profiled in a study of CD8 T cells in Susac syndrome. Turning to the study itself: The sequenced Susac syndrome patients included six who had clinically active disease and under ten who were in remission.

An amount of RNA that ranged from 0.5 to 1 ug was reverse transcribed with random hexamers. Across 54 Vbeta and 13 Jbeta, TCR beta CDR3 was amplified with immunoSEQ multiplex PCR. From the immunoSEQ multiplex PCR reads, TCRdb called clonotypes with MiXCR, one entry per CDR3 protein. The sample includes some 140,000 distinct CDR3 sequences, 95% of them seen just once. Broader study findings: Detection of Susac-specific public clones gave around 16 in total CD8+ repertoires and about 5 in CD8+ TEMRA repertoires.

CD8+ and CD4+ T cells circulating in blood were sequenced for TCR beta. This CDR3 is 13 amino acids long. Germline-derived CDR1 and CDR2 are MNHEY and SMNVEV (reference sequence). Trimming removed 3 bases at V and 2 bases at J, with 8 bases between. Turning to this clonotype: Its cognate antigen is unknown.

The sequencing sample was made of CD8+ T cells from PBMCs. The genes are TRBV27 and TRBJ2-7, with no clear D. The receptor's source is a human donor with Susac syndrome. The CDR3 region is CASSLATAYEQYF. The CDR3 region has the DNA TGTGCCAGCAGTTTGGCCACTGCCTACGAGCAGTACTTC.